This T cell receptor (beta chain) stems from a study of blood T cell repertoires in COVID-19. Study-level information: From the United States, Italy and Spain came samples of acute and convalescent COVID-19. Sources were T cells, B-cell-depleted T cells, or PBMCs; the material itself was cDNA or gDNA.

CDR1 LGHNA and CDR2 YSLEER come from the germline V gene. The CDR3 is 15 amino acids. The junction had 4 bases not matched to a gene; V was cut back by 2 bases and J by 7 bases. Per the original methods: Amplifying reference gene primers gave estimates of nucleated cell counts. Produced via immunoSEQ multiplex PCR; TCRdb's table is partial and in-frame only. The DNA gave D and trimming, while V, J and clone size come from that table. The data show a few hundred thousand clones, 80% to 90% seen once. The TCR sequence derives from a woman aged 45-65 years who had recovered from COVID-19. V and J are TRBV4-3 and TRBJ2-1; 11 nucleotides agree with TRBD2. Sequenced input: peripheral blood. Written as DNA, the CDR3 is TGCGCCAGCAGCCAAACTAGCGGGAGCACAAATGAGCAGTTCTTC. Translation: CASSQTSGSTNEQFF.